The TCR beta chain described here comes from a study of blood T cell repertoires in COVID-19. Background on the study: Italy, Spain and the United States were the sources of the convalescent and acute COVID-19 samples.

Sequencing was performed with immunoSEQ multiplex PCR; in TCRdb, only in-frame clones are kept and a portion is missing. The sample includes about 310,000 clones, 70% to 90% of them seen just once. V lost 0 bases, J lost 4 bases, and 8 bases stayed unmatched. The CDR3 extends over 17 amino acids. CDR1 and CDR2 (germline): SGHRS, YFSETQ. The sample taken for sequencing was PBMCs or T cells enriched from blood (not recorded which). This clonotype was obtained from a man aged 25 to 40 who had recovered from COVID-19. V and J are TRBV5-1 and TRBJ1-2; the match to TRBD1 covers 11 bases. CDR3 loop: CASSLDGQGARVYGYTF. Written as DNA, the CDR3 is TGCGCCAGCAGCTTGGATGGACAGGGGGCGCGGGTCTATGGCTACACCTTC.